This record looks at one T cell receptor beta chain sequence and its context. As handled by the study authors: Using reference gene primer amplification, nucleated cell counts were estimated. Sequencing was performed with immunoSEQ multiplex PCR; in TCRdb, only in-frame clones are kept and a portion is missing. V, J and clone size were drawn from that table, and D and trimming were deduced from the DNA. The sample shows approximately 230,000 clones, roughly 83% of them seen only once. This entry is derived from a study of blood T cell repertoires in COVID-19. Study details: Acute-phase and convalescent COVID-19 samples originated in the United States, Italy and Spain. In each case, the material was cDNA or gDNA derived from T cells, B-cell-depleted T cells, or PBMCs.

Germline V CDR1 and CDR2: SEHNR, FQNEAQ (reference sequence). The CDR3 has 15 residues. V lost 8 bases and J lost 4, with 20 bases in between. The specimen sequenced was peripheral blood. The V and J genes are TRBV7-9 and TRBJ2-5; tentatively, D is TRBD2 (5 bases). The source is a man older than 75 with acute or convalescent COVID-19. The CDR3 sequence: CASAPPRGAGETQYF. The CDR3 nucleotides are TGTGCCAGCGCCCCCCCGCGCGGCGCGGGAGAGACCCAGTACTTC.